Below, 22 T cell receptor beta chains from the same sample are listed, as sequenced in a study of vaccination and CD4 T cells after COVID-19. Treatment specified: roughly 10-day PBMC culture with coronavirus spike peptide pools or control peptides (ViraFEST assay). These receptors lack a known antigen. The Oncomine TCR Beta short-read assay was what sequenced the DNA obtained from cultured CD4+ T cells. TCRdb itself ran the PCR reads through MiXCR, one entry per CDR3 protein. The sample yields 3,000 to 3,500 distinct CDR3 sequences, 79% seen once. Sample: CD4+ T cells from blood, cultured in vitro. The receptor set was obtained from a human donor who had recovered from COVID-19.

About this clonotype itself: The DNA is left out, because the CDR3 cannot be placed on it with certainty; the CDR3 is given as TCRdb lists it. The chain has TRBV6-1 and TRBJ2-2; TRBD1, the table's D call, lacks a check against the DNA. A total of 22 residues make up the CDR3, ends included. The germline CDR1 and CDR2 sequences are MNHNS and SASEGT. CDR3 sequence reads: CASRQQGARNSPLHFGNGELFF.

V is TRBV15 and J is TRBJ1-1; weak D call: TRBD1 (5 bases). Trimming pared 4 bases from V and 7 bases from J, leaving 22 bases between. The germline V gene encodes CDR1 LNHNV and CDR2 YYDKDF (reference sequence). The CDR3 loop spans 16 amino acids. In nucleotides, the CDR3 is TGTGCCACCAGCAACCCCCAACGAGGGGTAGATGGTGAAGCTTTCTTT. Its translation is CATSNPQRGVDGEAFF.

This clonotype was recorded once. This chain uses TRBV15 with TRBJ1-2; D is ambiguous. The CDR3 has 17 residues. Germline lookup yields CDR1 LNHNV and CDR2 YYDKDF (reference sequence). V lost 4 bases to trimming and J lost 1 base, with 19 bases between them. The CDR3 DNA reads TGTGCCACCAGCACCAACATTGGAGGGCTCCTTAACTATGGCTACACCTTC. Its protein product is CATSTNIGGLLNYGYTF.

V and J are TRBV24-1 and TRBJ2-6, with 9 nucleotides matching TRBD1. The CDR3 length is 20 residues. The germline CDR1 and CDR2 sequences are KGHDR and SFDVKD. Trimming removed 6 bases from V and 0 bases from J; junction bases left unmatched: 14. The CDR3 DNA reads TGTGCCACCAGTACCGGGACAGGGAGGTCCACCCTCTCTGGGGCCAACGTCCTGACTTTC. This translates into CATSTGTGRSTLSGANVLTF.

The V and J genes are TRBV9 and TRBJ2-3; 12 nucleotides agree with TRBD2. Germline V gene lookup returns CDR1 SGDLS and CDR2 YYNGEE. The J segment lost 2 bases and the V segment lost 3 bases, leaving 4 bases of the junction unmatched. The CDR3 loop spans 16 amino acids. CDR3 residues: CASSAGLAGLTDTQYF. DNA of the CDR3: TGTGCCAGCAGCGCAGGACTAGCGGGGCTCACAGATACGCAGTATTTT.

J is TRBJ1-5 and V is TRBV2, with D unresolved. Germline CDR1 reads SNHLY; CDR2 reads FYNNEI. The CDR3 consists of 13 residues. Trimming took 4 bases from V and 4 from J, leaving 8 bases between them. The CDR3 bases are TGTGCCAGCAGTGGGGGTTCGAATCAGCCCCAGCATTTT. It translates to CASSGGSNQPQHF.

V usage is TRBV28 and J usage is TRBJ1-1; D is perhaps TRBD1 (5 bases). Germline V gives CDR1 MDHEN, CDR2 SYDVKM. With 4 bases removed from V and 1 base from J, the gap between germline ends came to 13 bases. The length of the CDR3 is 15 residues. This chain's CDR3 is CASSSVGVENTEAFF. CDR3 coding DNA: TGTGCCAGCAGTTCCGTGGGGGTAGAGAACACTGAAGCTTTCTTT.

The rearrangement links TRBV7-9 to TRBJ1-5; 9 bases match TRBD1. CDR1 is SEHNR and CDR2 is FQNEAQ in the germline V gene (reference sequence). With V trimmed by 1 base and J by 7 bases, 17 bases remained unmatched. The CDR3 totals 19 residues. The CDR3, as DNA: TGTGCCAGCAGCTTAGGAGGGGCCGTGGGACAGGGAAGAGAACAGCCCCAGCATTTT. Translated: CASSLGGAVGQGREQPQHF.

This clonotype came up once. The CDR3 protein is CASSVDRAAGNQPQHF. CDR3 nucleotides: TGTGCCAGCAGTGTTGACAGGGCGGCGGGCAATCAGCCCCAGCATTTT. This rearrangement joins TRBV2 to TRBJ1-5; 7 bases align to TRBD1. Germline trimming cut 4 bases from V and 2 bases from J; bases unmatched to any gene: 8. The CDR3 has 16 residues. The germline CDR1 and CDR2 sequences are SNHLY and FYNNEI. The complete variable domain, with remaining parts taken from reference TRBV2 and TRBJ1-5, reads EPEVTQTPSHQVTQMGQEVILRCVPISNHLYFYWYRQILGQKVEFLVSFYNNEISEKSEIFDDQFSVERPDGSNFTLKIRSTKLEDSAMYFCASSVDRAAGNQPQHFGDGTRLSIL.

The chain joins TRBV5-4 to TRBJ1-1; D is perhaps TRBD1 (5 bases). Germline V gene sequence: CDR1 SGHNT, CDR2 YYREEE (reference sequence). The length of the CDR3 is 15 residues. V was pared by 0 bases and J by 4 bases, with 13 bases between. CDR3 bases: TGTGCCAGCAGCTTGGTGGGAGGGGCAGGCACTGAAGCTTTCTTT. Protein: CASSLVGGAGTEAFF.

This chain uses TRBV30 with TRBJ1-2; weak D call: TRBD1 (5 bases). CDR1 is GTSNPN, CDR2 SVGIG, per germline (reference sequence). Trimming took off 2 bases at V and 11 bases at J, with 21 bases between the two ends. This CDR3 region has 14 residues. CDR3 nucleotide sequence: TGTGCCTGGAGTCGGGTAGGGGCAGGGTCAGCGTACACCTTC. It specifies CAWSRVGAGSAYTF.

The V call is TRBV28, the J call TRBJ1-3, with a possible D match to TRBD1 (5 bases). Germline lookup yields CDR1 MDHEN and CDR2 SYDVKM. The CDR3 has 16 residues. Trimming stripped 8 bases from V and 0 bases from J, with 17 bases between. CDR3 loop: CASYGRMGGSGNTIYF. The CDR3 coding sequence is TGTGCCAGCTATGGCAGAATGGGGGGCTCTGGAAACACCATATATTTT.

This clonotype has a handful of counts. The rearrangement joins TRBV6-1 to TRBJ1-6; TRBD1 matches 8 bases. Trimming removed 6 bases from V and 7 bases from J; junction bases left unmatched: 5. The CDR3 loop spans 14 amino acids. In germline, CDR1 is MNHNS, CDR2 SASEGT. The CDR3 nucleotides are TGTGCCAGCAGACCGACAGGGGAAAATTCACCCCTCCACTTT. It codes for CASRPTGENSPLHF.

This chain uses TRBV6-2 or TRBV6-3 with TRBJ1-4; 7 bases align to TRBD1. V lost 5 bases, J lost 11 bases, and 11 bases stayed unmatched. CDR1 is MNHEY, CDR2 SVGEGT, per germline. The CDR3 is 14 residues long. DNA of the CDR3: TGTGCCAGCAGTACTCGACAGGGCTTATGGAAACTGTTTTTT. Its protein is CASSTRQGLWKLFF.

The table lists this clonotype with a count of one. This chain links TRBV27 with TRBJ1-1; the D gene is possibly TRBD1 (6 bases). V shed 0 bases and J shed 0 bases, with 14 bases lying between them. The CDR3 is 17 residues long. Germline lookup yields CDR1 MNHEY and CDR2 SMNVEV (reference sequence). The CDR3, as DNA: TGTGCCAGCAGTTTATCGAGGGGGGACACCCTGAACACTGAAGCTTTCTTT. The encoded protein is CASSLSRGDTLNTEAFF.

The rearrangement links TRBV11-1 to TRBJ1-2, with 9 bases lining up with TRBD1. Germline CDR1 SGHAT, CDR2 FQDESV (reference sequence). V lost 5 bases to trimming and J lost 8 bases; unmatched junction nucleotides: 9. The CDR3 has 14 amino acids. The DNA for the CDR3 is TGTGCCAGCAGCCCATCAGGGACAGGGAGGGGCTACACCTTC. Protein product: CASSPSGTGRGYTF.

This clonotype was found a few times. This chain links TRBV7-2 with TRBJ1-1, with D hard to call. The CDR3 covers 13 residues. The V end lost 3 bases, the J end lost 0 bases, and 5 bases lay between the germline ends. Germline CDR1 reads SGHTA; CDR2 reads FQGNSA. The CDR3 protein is CASSFRMNTEAFF. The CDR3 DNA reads TGTGCCAGCAGCTTTCGGATGAACACTGAAGCTTTCTTT.

CDR3 in amino acids: CASSYNYGYTF. The CDR3 DNA reads TGTGCCAGCAGTTACAACTATGGCTACACCTTC. This rearrangement joins TRBV6-5 to TRBJ1-2, with D uncertain. V was cut by 2 bases and J by 2 bases, with 0 bases left in between. CDR1 and CDR2 from the germline V gene are MNHEY and SVGAGI. The CDR3 is 11 amino acids.

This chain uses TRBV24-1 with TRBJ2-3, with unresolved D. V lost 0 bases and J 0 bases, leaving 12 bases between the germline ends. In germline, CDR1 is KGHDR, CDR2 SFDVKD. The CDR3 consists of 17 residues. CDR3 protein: CATSDLLGRSSTDTQYF. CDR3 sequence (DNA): TGTGCCACCAGTGATTTGTTGGGCAGGTCTAGCACAGATACGCAGTATTTT.

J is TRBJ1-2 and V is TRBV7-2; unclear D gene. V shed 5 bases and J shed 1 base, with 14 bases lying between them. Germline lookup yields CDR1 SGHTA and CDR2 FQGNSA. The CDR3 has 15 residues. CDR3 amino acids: CASSQGDGINYGYTF. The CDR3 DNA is TGTGCCAGCAGCCAAGGAGACGGGATTAACTATGGCTACACCTTC.

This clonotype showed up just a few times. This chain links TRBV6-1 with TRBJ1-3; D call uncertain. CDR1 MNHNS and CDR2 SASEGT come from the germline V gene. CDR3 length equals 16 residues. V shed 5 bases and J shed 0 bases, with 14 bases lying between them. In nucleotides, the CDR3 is TGTGCCAGCAGTCAGGACCCAATCGGCTCTGGAAACACCATATATTTT. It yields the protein CASSQDPIGSGNTIYF.

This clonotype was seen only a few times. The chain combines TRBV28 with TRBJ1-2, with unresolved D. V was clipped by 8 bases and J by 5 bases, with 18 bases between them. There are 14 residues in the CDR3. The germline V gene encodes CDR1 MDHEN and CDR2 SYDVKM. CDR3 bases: TGTGCCAGCGGATATGATAGGGAGTTTTATGGCTACACCTTC. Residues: CASGYDREFYGYTF.